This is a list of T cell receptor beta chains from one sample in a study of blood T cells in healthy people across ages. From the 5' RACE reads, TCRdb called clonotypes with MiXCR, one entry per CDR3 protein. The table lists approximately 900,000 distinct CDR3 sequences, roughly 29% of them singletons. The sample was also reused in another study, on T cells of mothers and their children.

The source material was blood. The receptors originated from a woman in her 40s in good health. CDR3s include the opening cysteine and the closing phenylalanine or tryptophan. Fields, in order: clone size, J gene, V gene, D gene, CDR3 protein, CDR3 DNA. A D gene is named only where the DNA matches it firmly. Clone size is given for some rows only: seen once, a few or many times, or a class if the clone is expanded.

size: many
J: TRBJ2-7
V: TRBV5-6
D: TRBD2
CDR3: CASSSISLAGAYEQYF
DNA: TGTGCCAGCAGCTCCATCTCACTAGCGGGGGCCTACGAGCAGTACTTC

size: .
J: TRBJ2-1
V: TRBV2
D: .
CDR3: CASRQGRSSYNEQFF
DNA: TGTGCCAGCCGCCAAGGGCGGAGCTCCTACAATGAGCAGTTCTTC

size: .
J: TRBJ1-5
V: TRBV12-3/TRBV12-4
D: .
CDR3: CASSRALADQPQHF
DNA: TGTGCCAGCAGTAGAGCGTTAGCCGATCAGCCCCAGCATTTT

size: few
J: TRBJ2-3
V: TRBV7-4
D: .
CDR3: CASSLGAARNPDTQYF
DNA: TGTGCCAGCAGCCTTGGAGCAGCCCGAAACCCAGATACGCAGTATTTT

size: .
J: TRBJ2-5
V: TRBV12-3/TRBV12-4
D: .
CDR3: CASTYARGVQETQYF
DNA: TGTGCCAGCACTTACGCTCGTGGGGTCCAAGAGACCCAGTACTTC

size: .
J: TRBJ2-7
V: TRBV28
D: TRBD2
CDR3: CASSSRRGAGDEQYF
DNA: TGTGCCAGCAGTTCCCGGCGGGGGGCCGGGGACGAGCAGTACTTC

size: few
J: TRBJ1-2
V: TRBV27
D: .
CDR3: CASRKTASYGYTF
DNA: TGTGCCAGCAGGAAGACAGCCTCCTATGGCTACACCTTC

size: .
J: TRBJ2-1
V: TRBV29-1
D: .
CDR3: CSVPLAGSSYNEQFF
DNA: TGCAGCGTTCCCCTTGCGGGGAGCTCCTACAATGAGCAGTTCTTC

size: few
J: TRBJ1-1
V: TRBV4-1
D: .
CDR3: CASSFVQGTEAFF
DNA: TGCGCCAGCAGCTTTGTGCAGGGCACTGAAGCTTTCTTT

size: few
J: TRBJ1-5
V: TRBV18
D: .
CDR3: CASSPDVRAHNQPQHF
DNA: TGTGCCAGCTCACCAGATGTCCGGGCCCACAATCAGCCCCAGCATTTT

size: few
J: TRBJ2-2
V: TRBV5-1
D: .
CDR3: CASSSPGVGELFF
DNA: TGCGCCAGCAGCTCCCCAGGGGTCGGGGAGCTGTTTTTT

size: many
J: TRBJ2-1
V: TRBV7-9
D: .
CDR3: CASSPQNEQFF
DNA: TGTGCCAGCAGTCCCCAGAATGAGCAGTTCTTC

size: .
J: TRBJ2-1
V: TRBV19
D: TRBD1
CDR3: CASIKGGTGGRNEQFF
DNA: TGTGCCAGTATCAAAGGAGGGACAGGGGGCAGGAATGAGCAGTTCTTC

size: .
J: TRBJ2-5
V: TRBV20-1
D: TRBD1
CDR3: CSASRQGRETQYF
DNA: TGCAGTGCTAGTAGACAGGGGAGGGAGACCCAGTACTTC

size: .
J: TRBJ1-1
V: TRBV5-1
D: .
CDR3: CASSLGQKGSEAFF
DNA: TGCGCCAGCAGCTTGGGGCAGAAAGGTAGTGAAGCTTTCTTT

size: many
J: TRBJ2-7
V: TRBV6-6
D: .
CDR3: CASSWLQGTNEQYF
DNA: TGTGCCAGCAGTTGGTTACAGGGTACCAACGAGCAGTACTTC

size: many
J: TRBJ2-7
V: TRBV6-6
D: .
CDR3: CASSPTGSAYEQYF
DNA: TGTGCCAGCAGCCCTACAGGATCCGCCTACGAGCAGTACTTC

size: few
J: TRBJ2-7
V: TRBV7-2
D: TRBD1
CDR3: CASSSGTGDMKQYF
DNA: TGTGCCAGCAGCTCAGGGACAGGGGATATGAAGCAGTACTTC

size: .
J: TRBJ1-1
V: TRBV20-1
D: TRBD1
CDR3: CSADSRQGNTEAFF
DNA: TGCAGTGCCGACTCTCGACAGGGTAACACTGAAGCTTTCTTT

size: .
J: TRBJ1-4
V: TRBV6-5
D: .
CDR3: CASRTGITNEKLFF
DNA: TGTGCCAGCAGAACAGGGATAACTAATGAAAAACTGTTTTTT

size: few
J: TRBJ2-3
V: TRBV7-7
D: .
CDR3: CASSLDSREPQYF
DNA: TGTGCTAGCAGCTTAGATTCCCGGGAGCCCCAGTATTTT

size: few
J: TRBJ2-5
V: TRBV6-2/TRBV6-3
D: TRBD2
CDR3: CASSSGVEETQYF
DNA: TGTGCCAGCAGTAGCGGGGTCGAGGAGACCCAGTACTTC

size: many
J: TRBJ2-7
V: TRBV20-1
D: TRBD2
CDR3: CSAYASGASYEQYF
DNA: TGCAGTGCTTACGCTAGCGGGGCGTCCTACGAGCAGTACTTC

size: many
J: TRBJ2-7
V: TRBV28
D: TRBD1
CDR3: CANPGTASYEQYF
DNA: TGTGCCAACCCCGGGACAGCCTCCTACGAGCAGTACTTC

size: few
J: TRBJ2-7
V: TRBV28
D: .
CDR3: CASSLSGCYEQYF
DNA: TGTGCCAGCAGTTTATCGGGGTGCTACGAGCAGTACTTC

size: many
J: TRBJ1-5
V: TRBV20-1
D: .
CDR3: CSASLRNQPQHF
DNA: TGCAGTGCTAGCCTGAGAAATCAGCCCCAGCATTTT

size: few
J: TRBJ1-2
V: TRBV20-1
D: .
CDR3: CSATQTGARIGCTF
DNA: TGCAGTGCGACACAGACGGGGGCTCGGATCGGCTGCACCTTC

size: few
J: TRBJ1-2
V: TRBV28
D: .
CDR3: CASSFMDKSYGYTF
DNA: TGTGCCAGCAGTTTCATGGACAAATCCTATGGCTACACCTTC

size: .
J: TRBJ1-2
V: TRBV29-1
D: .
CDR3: CSTGGMTNYGYTF
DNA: TGCAGCACCGGCGGGATGACTAACTATGGCTACACCTTC

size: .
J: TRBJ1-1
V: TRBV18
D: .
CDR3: CASSPPEGSTEAFF
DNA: TGTGCCAGCTCACCACCCGAAGGGTCTACTGAAGCTTTCTTT

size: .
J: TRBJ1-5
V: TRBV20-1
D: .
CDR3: CSARDRANQPQHF
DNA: TGCAGTGCTAGAGATAGGGCGAATCAGCCCCAGCATTTT

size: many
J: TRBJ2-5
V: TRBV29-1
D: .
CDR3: CSAGSWDGETQYF
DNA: TGCAGCGCGGGGTCTTGGGACGGAGAGACCCAGTACTTC

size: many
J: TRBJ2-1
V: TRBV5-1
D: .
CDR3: CASSLPQGDEQFF
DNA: TGCGCCAGCAGCTTGCCCCAGGGCGATGAGCAGTTCTTC

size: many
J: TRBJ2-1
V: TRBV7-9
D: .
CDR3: CATRGFSYNEQFF
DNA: TGTGCCACGCGGGGATTTTCCTACAATGAGCAGTTCTTC

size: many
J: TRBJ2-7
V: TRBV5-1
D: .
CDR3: CASSLGRALGEQYF
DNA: TGCGCCAGCAGCTTGGGCAGGGCCTTGGGGGAGCAGTACTTC

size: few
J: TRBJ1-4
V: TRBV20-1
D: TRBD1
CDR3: CSAETGVAPWGEKLFF
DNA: TGCAGTGCCGAGACAGGGGTGGCCCCTTGGGGTGAAAAACTGTTTTTT

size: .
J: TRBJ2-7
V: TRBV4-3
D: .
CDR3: CASSQVGQGQYEQYF
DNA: TGCGCCAGCAGCCAAGTAGGGCAGGGGCAGTACGAGCAGTACTTC

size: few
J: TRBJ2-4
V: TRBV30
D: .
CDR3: CAWSVGGTGIAKNIQYF
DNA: TGTGCCTGGAGTGTAGGGGGAACAGGGATCGCCAAAAACATTCAGTACTTC

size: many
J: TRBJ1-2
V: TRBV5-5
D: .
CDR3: CASSLTGYGYGYTF
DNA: TGTGCCAGCAGCTTGACCGGGTACGGCTATGGCTACACCTTC

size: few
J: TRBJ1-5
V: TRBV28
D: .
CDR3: CASNTGGVWQPQHF
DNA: TGTGCCAGCAACACAGGAGGGGTTTGGCAGCCCCAGCATTTT

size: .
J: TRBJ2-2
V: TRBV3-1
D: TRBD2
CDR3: CASSPTSPGELFF
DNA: TGTGCCAGCAGCCCGACTAGCCCCGGGGAGCTGTTTTTT

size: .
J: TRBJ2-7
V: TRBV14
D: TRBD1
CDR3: CASSPSDRGPPYEQYF
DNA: TGTGCCAGCAGCCCCTCGGACAGGGGGCCCCCCTACGAGCAGTACTTC

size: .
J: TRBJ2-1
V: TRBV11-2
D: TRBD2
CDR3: CASSPREGPGDNEQFF
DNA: TGTGCCAGCAGCCCGCGGGAGGGACCGGGGGACAATGAGCAGTTCTTC

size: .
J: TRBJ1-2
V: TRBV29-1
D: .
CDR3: CSVEDPWGAYYGYTF
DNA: TGCAGCGTTGAAGATCCTTGGGGCGCTTATTATGGCTACACCTTC

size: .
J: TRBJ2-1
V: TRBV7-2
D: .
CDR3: CASSLAEVNEQFF
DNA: TGTGCCAGCAGCTTAGCCGAGGTGAATGAGCAGTTCTTC

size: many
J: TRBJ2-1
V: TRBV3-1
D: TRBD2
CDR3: CASSRLAGINEQFF
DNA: TGTGCCAGCAGCCGACTAGCGGGGATCAATGAGCAGTTCTTC

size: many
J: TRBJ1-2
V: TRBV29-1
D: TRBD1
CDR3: CSVEKETGAYGYTF
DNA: TGCAGCGTTGAAAAGGAGACAGGGGCCTATGGCTACACCTTC

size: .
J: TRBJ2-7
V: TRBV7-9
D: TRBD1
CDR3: CASSLTGIPDEQYF
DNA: TGTGCCAGCAGCTTGACAGGGATTCCGGACGAGCAGTACTTC

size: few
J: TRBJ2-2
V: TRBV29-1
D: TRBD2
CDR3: CSAISGLAGITGELFF
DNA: TGCAGCGCGATCTCGGGACTAGCGGGGATAACCGGGGAGCTGTTTTTT

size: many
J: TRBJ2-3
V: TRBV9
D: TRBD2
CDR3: CASNMAGGTTDTQYF
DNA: TGTGCCAGCAACATGGCGGGGGGGACCACAGATACGCAGTATTTT

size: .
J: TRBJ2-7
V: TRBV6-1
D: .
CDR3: CASSEQPNYEQYF
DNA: TGTGCCAGCAGTGAGCAACCAAACTACGAGCAGTACTTC

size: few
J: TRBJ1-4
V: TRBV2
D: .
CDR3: CASRGFLLSEKLFF
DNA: TGTGCCAGCAGAGGTTTCCTCCTTAGCGAAAAACTGTTTTTT

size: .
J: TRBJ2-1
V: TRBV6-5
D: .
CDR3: CATARRGSNEQFF
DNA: TGTGCCACCGCCCGGCGTGGGAGCAATGAGCAGTTCTTC

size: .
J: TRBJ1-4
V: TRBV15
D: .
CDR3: CATSRDPGSGEKLFF
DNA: TGTGCCACCAGCAGAGATCCAGGGAGTGGTGAAAAACTGTTTTTT

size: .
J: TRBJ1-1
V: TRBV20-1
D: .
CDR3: CSARLVTEAFF
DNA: TGCAGTGCTAGGTTGGTCACTGAAGCTTTCTTT

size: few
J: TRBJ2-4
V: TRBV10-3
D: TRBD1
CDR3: CAISPGGSKNIQYF
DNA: TGTGCCATCAGTCCAGGGGGCTCCAAAAACATTCAGTACTTC

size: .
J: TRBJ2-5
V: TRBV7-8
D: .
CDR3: CASTVVKETQYF
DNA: TGTGCCAGCACCGTGGTGAAAGAGACCCAGTACTTC

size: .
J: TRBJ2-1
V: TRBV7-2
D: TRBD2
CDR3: CASSSIIAGGANEQFF
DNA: TGTGCCAGCAGCTCGATTATAGCGGGAGGGGCGAATGAGCAGTTCTTC

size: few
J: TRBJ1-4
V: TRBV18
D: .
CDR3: CASSPYGQNEKLFF
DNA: TGTGCCAGCTCACCGTATGGACAGAATGAAAAACTGTTTTTT

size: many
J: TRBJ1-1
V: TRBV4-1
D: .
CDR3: CASSQGKDMNTEAFF
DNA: TGCGCCAGCAGCCAAGGGAAGGATATGAACACTGAAGCTTTCTTT